The subject of this entry is one T cell receptor (beta chain). Per the germline V gene, CDR1 is SEHNR and CDR2 is FQNEAQ (reference sequence). The CDR3 is 12 amino acids. Trimming removed 5 bases from V and 6 bases from J, with 10 bases in between. This entry comes from a study of blood T cell repertoires in COVID-19. In the study overall: Samples of COVID-19 (acute and convalescent) were obtained from the United States, Italy and Spain. From T cells, B-cell-depleted T cells, or PBMCs came the material, which was cDNA or gDNA.

In the source study's methods: Using reference gene primer amplification, nucleated cell counts were estimated. The table came from immunoSEQ multiplex PCR; TCRdb's copy has only in-frame clones and leaves some out. The V and J calls and clone size come from that table; D and trimming were worked out from the DNA. The table lists over 65,000 clones, 60% to 80% of them singletons, with around 33% in the top ten. The chain combines TRBV7-9 with TRBJ1-1, with D tentatively TRBD1 (6 bases). The TCR comes from a man aged 55 to 70 with COVID-19, enrolled during active disease. Source material: peripheral blood. DNA of the CDR3: TGTGCCAGCAGCCGGGCAGGGGCTGAAGCTTTCTTT. Translated: CASSRAGAEAFF.